This TCR beta chain emerged from a study of Graves' ophthalmopathy and Graves' hyperthyroidism. Concerning this clonotype itself: The target antigen is unknown.

The germline gives CDR1 LNHDA, CDR2 SQIVND (reference sequence). CDR3 length equals 14 residues. The ends were cut back, 6 bases at V and 3 bases at J, with 14 bases in the middle. Amplification targeted the TCR beta CDR3 regions, with RNA transcripts as the source material. The library came from an HTBI-primed first-round RT-PCR and a second-round multiplex PCR. TCRdb redid the calling of the multiplex PCR reads with MiXCR, one entry per CDR3 protein. Here the sample spans about 230,000 distinct CDR3 sequences, around 45% being singletons. Study-level results: Researchers report that a 13-signature model separated ophthalmopathy from stable hyperthyroidism, posting 85% to 90% sensitivity and roughly 81% specificity. Blood was where most expanded thyroid clonotypes above 0.001 frequency also turned up.

This chain uses TRBV19 with TRBJ2-5, with a tentative D call TRBD1 (6 bases). Specimen: peripheral blood. This TCR came from an adult man with Graves' ophthalmopathy. The CDR3 DNA reads as TGTGCCAGTAGCCCTCAGGACAGAGAAGAGACCCAGTACTTC. This encodes CASSPQDREETQYF.